These 27 T cell receptor beta chains share one sample of origin, sequenced in a study of OX40 agonist ivuxolimab in advanced cancers. Only in-frame clones appear in the TCRdb table, and some are missing; sequencing was by immunoSEQ multiplex PCR. The profile shows roughly 75,000 clones, around 89% of them singletons. This specimen was CD4+ or CD8+ T cells sorted from blood, taken in a trial of the OX40 agonist ivuxolimab. The receptor set was obtained from an adult with an advanced solid tumor such as melanoma, head and neck, liver or kidney cancer.

The chain recombines TRBV29-1 with TRBJ2-5, with 11 bases fitting TRBD2. The CDR3 length is 14 residues. Germline trimming cut 4 bases from V and 0 bases from J; bases unmatched to any gene: 1. Germline CDR1 SQVTM, CDR2 ANQGSEA. The CDR3: CSVASGGHQETQYF. Written as DNA, the CDR3 is TGCAGCGTTGCTAGCGGGGGGCACCAAGAGACCCAGTACTTC.

V usage is TRBV7-3 and J usage is TRBJ2-7, with 9 bases that match TRBD1. The CDR3 extends over 14 amino acids. From germline, CDR1 is SGHTA and CDR2 FQGTGA. With 3 bases clipped from V and 5 bases from J, the junction kept 5 bases outside the gene matches. Here the CDR3 reads CASSLDRGSHEQYF. The CDR3 nucleotides are TGTGCCAGCAGCTTGGACAGGGGTTCCCACGAGCAGTACTTC.

This chain uses TRBV7-3 with TRBJ2-1; TRBD2 matches at 9 bases. V trimming: 3 bases; J trimming: 4 bases; junction bases outside the gene matches: 10. Germline values: CDR1 SGHTA, CDR2 FQGTGA. The CDR3 loop spans 17 amino acids. This chain's CDR3 is CASSFVAGDLLYNEQFF. DNA of the CDR3: TGTGCCAGCAGCTTCGTAGCGGGGGACCTCCTTTACAATGAGCAGTTCTTC.

J is TRBJ2-7 and V is TRBV7-9; 9 positions match TRBD2. J gave up 6 bases and V 8 bases, and 14 bases lay outside the gene matches. Germline V lookup: CDR1 SEHNR, CDR2 FQNEAQ (reference sequence). The CDR3 has 15 residues. The CDR3 here is CASLPRGGGSLEQYF. The CDR3, as DNA: TGTGCCAGCCTCCCGCGGGGGGGCGGTTCTCTCGAGCAGTACTTC.

This rearrangement joins TRBV28 to TRBJ2-1, with TRBD2 matching over 11 bases. The CDR3 loop spans 16 amino acids. V lost 5 bases and J lost 2; bases outside the gene matches: 5. CDR1 MDHEN and CDR2 SYDVKM come from the germline V gene. CDR3 coding DNA: TGTGCCAGCAGTCCTGGGACTAGCGGAGCCTACAATGAGCAGTTCTTC. Amino acid sequence: CASSPGTSGAYNEQFF.

The V and J genes are TRBV5-5 and TRBJ1-1; D not certain. Trimming stripped 0 bases from V and 7 bases from J, with 10 bases between. The CDR3 length is 13 residues. From germline, CDR1 is SGHKS and CDR2 YYEKEE (reference sequence). The CDR3 DNA sequence: TGTGCCAGCAGCTTGGCCGATGTGGGTGAAGCTTTCTTT. Its translation: CASSLADVGEAFF.

This chain uses TRBV4-3 with TRBJ2-1; 8 bases fit TRBD1. The J segment lost 8 bases and the V segment lost 0 bases, leaving 9 bases of the junction unmatched. Germline V gene lookup returns CDR1 LGHNA and CDR2 YSLEER. The CDR3 totals 16 residues. The CDR3 sequence: CASSQDFAGGADEQFF. DNA for the CDR3: TGCGCCAGCAGCCAAGATTTTGCAGGGGGCGCAGATGAGCAGTTCTTC.

V is TRBV15 and J is TRBJ2-1; 8 nucleotides match TRBD2. Germline V gene data show CDR1 as LNHNV and CDR2 as YYDKDF (reference sequence). The J segment lost 6 bases and the V segment lost 2 bases, leaving 12 bases of the junction unmatched. The length of the CDR3 is 17 residues. The CDR3 nucleotides read TGTGCCACCAGCAGAAAGGGGTCCGGACTAGCCTTCAATGAGCAGTTCTTC. Translation: CATSRKGSGLAFNEQFF. Drawing the rest from reference TRBV15 and TRBJ2-1, the complete variable domain is DAMVIQNPRYQVTQFGKPVTLSCSQTLNHNVMYWYQQKSSQAPKLLFHYYDKDFNNEADTPDNFQSRRPNTSFCFLDIRSPGLGDTAMYLCATSRKGSGLAFNEQFFGPGTRLTVL.

This rearrangement joins TRBV9 to TRBJ2-3, with 7 bases matching TRBD2. Germline-derived CDR1 and CDR2 are SGDLS and YYNGEE. V lost 0 bases to trimming and J lost 2 bases; unmatched junction nucleotides: 6. CDR3 length: 16 residues. The DNA of the CDR3 is TGTGCCAGCAGCGTAGGGAGCGGGACCCCCACAGATACGCAGTATTTT. This encodes CASSVGSGTPTDTQYF.

V is TRBV4-3 and J is TRBJ2-2, with 9 bases lining up with TRBD1. The V gene's germline CDR1 is LGHNA and CDR2 YSLEER. The CDR3 runs 17 residues. After removal of 0 bases from V and 6 bases from J, the junction contained 8 bases not matched to a gene. The CDR3 DNA reads TGCGCCAGCAGCCAAGACTCTCTGCGGACAGGGGCCGGGGAGCTGTTTTTT. Protein sequence: CASSQDSLRTGAGELFF.

The V call is TRBV4-1, the J call TRBJ2-3; D possibly corresponds to TRBD1 (5 bases). There are 15 residues in the CDR3. V was shortened by 1 base and J by 0 bases, with 8 bases between the two germline ends. The germline CDR1 and CDR2 sequences are MGHRA and YSYEKL. In DNA form, the CDR3 reads TGCGCCAGCAGCCAAGGACAGCCTAGCACAGATACGCAGTATTTT. It is translated as CASSQGQPSTDTQYF.

The J gene is TRBJ2-1, the V gene TRBV6-4; D is undetermined. The CDR3 extends over 13 amino acids. Germline V gives CDR1 MRHNA, CDR2 SNTAGT. V lost 5 bases and J 7 bases, leaving 12 bases between the germline ends. The CDR3 loop reads CASSFHERNEQFF. The CDR3 DNA follows: TGTGCCAGCAGTTTTCATGAACGAAATGAGCAGTTCTTC.

This chain links TRBV30 with TRBJ2-3; D not resolved. The V gene's germline CDR1 is GTSNPN and CDR2 SVGIG (reference sequence). CDR3 size: 14 residues. Trimming took off 2 bases at V and 0 bases at J, with 9 bases between the two ends. The CDR3 coding sequence is TGTGCCTGGAGTTTTTTCCAAAGCACAGATACGCAGTATTTT. It specifies CAWSFFQSTDTQYF.

The chain carries TRBV7-2 and TRBJ1-1; D call uncertain. The CDR3 is 14 residues long. V lost 5 bases, J lost 5 bases, and 15 bases lay in between. Germline loops: CDR1 SGHTA, CDR2 FQGNSA. The CDR3 DNA follows: TGTGCCAGCAGCCCGCGGAGTTTCGGGACTGAAGCTTTCTTT. Amino acid sequence: CASSPRSFGTEAFF.

The chain couples TRBV5-4 to TRBJ2-7, with D maybe TRBD2 (6 bases). Germline CDR1 and CDR2: SGHNT and YYREEE (reference sequence). The germline V and J ends were trimmed by 2 bases and 3 bases, with 9 bases remaining between them. The CDR3 is 13 residues long. CDR3: CASSFAGSYEQYF. In DNA form, the CDR3 reads TGTGCCAGCAGCTTCGCGGGAAGCTACGAGCAGTACTTC.

By share of the sample, this clone is medium-sized. J is TRBJ1-6 and V is TRBV6-1; D remains unclear. This CDR3 contains 15 residues. Trimming shortened V by 1 base and J by 9 bases, and 13 bases separated the two germline ends. Germline CDR1 reads MNHNS; CDR2 reads SASEGT. The CDR3 region has the DNA TGTGCCAGCAGTGAAGTAACGGCAATTGGTTCACCCCTCCACTTT. It encodes CASSEVTAIGSPLHF.

The J gene is TRBJ1-5, the V gene TRBV7-9; D unclear. V lost 6 bases, J lost 1 base, and 7 bases lay in between. Germline CDR1 SEHNR, CDR2 FQNEAQ (reference sequence). This CDR3 has 13 residues. CDR3 DNA sequence: TGTGCCAGCAGTTTCGGGAGCAATCAGCCCCAGCATTTT. Translated, it gives CASSFGSNQPQHF.

The genes are TRBV27 and TRBJ2-2; no definite D call. V was trimmed by 3 bases and J by 4 bases, leaving 6 bases between them. The CDR3 runs 13 residues. Germline V gene sequence: CDR1 MNHEY, CDR2 SMNVEV (reference sequence). The CDR3 loop reads CASSFGTTGELFF. The CDR3 nucleotides are TGTGCCAGCAGTTTCGGAACCACCGGGGAGCTGTTTTTT.

The genes are TRBV28 and TRBJ2-5; TRBD1 is a possible D gene (6 bases). Germline assignment: CDR1 MDHEN and CDR2 SYDVKM. The CDR3 runs to 16 residues. V lost 2 bases and J lost 1, with 14 bases in between. The CDR3 nucleotides read TGTGCCAGCAGTTTAAGCCCCAGGGGCCCCCAAGAGACCCAGTACTTC. Residues: CASSLSPRGPQETQYF.

This clone was seen only once. This chain connects TRBV11-3 to TRBJ2-6, with D unclear. There are 13 residues in the CDR3. The V gene's germline CDR1 is SGHNT and CDR2 YENEEA. Trimming pared 3 bases from V and 1 base from J, leaving 1 base between. The CDR3 DNA sequence: TGTGCCAGCAGCTTTTCTGGGGCCAACGTCCTGACTTTC. Translation gives CASSFSGANVLTF.

This clone appeared a single time. The V and J genes are TRBV7-3 and TRBJ2-3; a weak D match, TRBD2 (5 bases). The CDR3 covers 17 residues. Germline CDR1 and CDR2: SGHTA and FQGTGA. V shed 1 base and J shed 4 bases, with 18 bases lying between them. As DNA, the CDR3 is TGTGCCAGCAGCTTAAGGACTGACCAGGCAATCTCAGATACGCAGTATTTT. Translating gives CASSLRTDQAISDTQYF.

This clone was seen only once. The rearrangement uses TRBV4-3 and TRBJ1-5; 9 bases line up with TRBD1. J lost 7 bases, V lost 3 bases, and 7 bases had no gene match. CDR3 length: 15 residues. Looked up from germline, CDR1 is LGHNA and CDR2 is YSLEER. CDR3 sequence (DNA): TGCGCCAGCAGCCAGGAGGACAGGGGTTTCCAGCCCCAGCATTTT. Its protein is CASSQEDRGFQPQHF.

A single count supports this clone. The CDR3 protein is CASSYSGGPAGEQFF. In DNA form, the CDR3 reads TGTGCCAGCAGCTATAGCGGGGGCCCCGCTGGTGAGCAGTTCTTC. The chain joins TRBV9 to TRBJ2-1; the match to TRBD2 covers 9 bases. CDR1 is SGDLS, CDR2 YYNGEE, per germline. V shed 4 bases, J shed 9 bases, and the junction held 11 bases outside the gene matches. CDR3 size: 15 residues.

This rearrangement joins TRBV19 to TRBJ1-2; the D is unclear. Trimming left V 2 bases short and J 2 bases short, with 6 bases between. Germline assignment: CDR1 LNHDA and CDR2 SQIVND (reference sequence). The CDR3 runs 13 residues. The CDR3 coding sequence is TGTGCCAGTAGTATAAGACGCAACTATGGCTACACCTTC. It specifies CASSIRRNYGYTF. Combining the CDR3 with reference TRBV19 and TRBJ1-2 gives the whole variable domain DGGITQSPKYLFRKEGQNVTLSCEQNLNHDAMYWYRQDPGQGLRLIYYSQIVNDFQKGDIAEGYSVSREKKESFPLTVTSAQKNPTAFYLCASSIRRNYGYTFGSGTRLTVV.

This clone was seen a handful of times. This chain joins TRBV19 and TRBJ2-7, with D possibly being TRBD1 or TRBD2 (5 bases each). Trimming stripped 6 bases from V and 7 bases from J, with 16 bases between. Germline V CDR1 and CDR2: LNHDA, SQIVND (reference sequence). This CDR3 region has 13 residues. The CDR3 protein is CASSLTWGSEQYF. The CDR3 bases are TGTGCCAGTAGCCTCACCTGGGGGTCTGAGCAGTACTTC.

The chain employs TRBV7-6 and TRBJ2-7; 14 bases match TRBD2. The CDR3 loop spans 15 amino acids. The ends lost 4 bases at V and 5 bases at J; junction bases unmatched: 4. CDR1 and CDR2 from the germline V gene are SGHVS and FNYEAQ. The CDR3: CASSSTGLAGDEQYF. The CDR3 DNA sequence: TGTGCCAGCAGCTCCACGGGACTAGCGGGGGACGAGCAGTACTTC. Looking up the rest from reference TRBV7-6 and TRBJ2-7 gives the full variable domain: GAGVSQSPRYKVTKRGQDVALRCDPISGHVSLYWYRQALGQGPEFLTYFNYEAQQDKSGLPNDRFSAERPEGSISTLTIQRTEQRDSAMYRCASSSTGLAGDEQYFGPGTRLTVT.

This chain uses TRBV29-1 with TRBJ2-7, with TRBD1 as a possible D gene (6 bases). Germline V gives CDR1 SQVTM, CDR2 ANQGSEA. V lost 5 bases, J lost 0 bases, and 8 bases lay in between. The CDR3 sequence is 12 residues long. CDR3 bases: TGCAGCGTTAGGGGGAACTCCTACGAGCAGTACTTC. Encoded protein: CSVRGNSYEQYF.